This T cell receptor (beta chain) is from a study of regulatory T cells in long-lasting Graves disease (dated by TCRdb to about 2021). The study in broad terms: Patients with newly diagnosed Graves' disease had been on antithyroid drugs for under 3 months. The study took place in China and was registered as a clinical trial. A total of roughly 35 samples underwent TCR sequencing: about 13 from persistent and approximately 20 from newly diagnosed Graves' disease patients. Peripheral blood TCR sequencing and RNA sequencing compared persistent Graves' disease patients with newly diagnosed Graves' disease patients. Findings and caveats that apply to the study as a whole: Compared with newly diagnosed patients, patients with persistent Graves' disease had lower TCR Shannon entropy and fewer highly expanded clones, which suggests clonal expansion. Peripheral blood alone was examined, since thyroid tissue, which constituted the primary lesion, could not be accessed. The small sample size was acknowledged by the authors as a limitation that may reduce accuracy. Patients with persistent disease shared more public clonotypes (fewer than 3,000) than newly diagnosed patients did (about 1,000). Only the TCR beta chain was sequenced and analyzed. Preferential use of TRBV28, TRBJ1-2 and TRBJ2-5 was observed in persistent disease, whereas TRBV20-1 and TRBJ2-1 were favored in newly diagnosed disease.

The V end loses 6 bases and the J end loses 7 bases, and a stretch of 12 bases separates them. The CDR1 and CDR2 encoded by the germline V gene (reference sequence) are GTSNPN and SVGIG. Taken from cysteine to phenylalanine, the CDR3 has 11 residues. The sequence is cut down to CDR3 DNA, 33 bases in frame from base 1. About this clonotype itself: The specificity of this receptor is unknown. The sample holds no much larger clone one base away, and base qualities are not on file.

The label giving this sample's time point can be read as: newly diagnosed GD, antithyroid drugs for less than 3 months. For both TCR sequencing and RNA sequencing, RNA was extracted from PBMCs using TRIzol. Graves' disease was diagnosed according to American Thyroid Association guidelines. Recruitment of patients was carried out at an endocrinology department in Xi'an, China. Each patient gave approximately 9.7 milliliters of peripheral blood, collected in an EDTA anticoagulant tube. PBMCs were isolated by Ficoll Paque Plus density gradient separation without further T cell sorting. An Agilent 2100 Bioanalyzer and agarose gel were used to check RNA quality, while a NanoDrop 2000 measured RNA concentration. Libraries came from multiplex PCR. The sequencing machine was an Illumina HiSeq 4000. iRepertoire HTBI primers and Arm-PCR amplification of CDR3 regions were used to construct TCR beta libraries. Before sequencing, the PCR products went through gel purification. Under the source paper's analysis protocol: Gene usage analysis of CDR3 amino acid clonotypes relied on the 62 TRBV and more than twelve TRBJ segments identified across samples. Filtered high-quality paired reads were merged into contigs using COPE and FqMerger. BLAST was used to align contigs to the IMGT TRBV, TRBD and TRBJ reference genes, and CDR3 was defined following IMGT. Any clonotype with a frequency above 0.1% was counted as a highly expanded clone. Shannon entropy served as the measure of repertoire diversity, while the Gini coefficient captured V-J evenness. A clonotype found in more than one individual was treated as public. The public reads were quality trimmed at Q25 with fastp and then assembled into clones with MiXCR by TCRdb, keeping productive beta chains. Every CDR3 protein is listed once, alongside the most common genes and DNA of its rows. These V and J calls originate from TCRdb's pipeline instead of the authors' own analysis. The table for this sample lists hundreds of thousands of distinct CDR3 sequences; approximately 15% of them were counted only once. The ten most abundant clones make up about 20% of the sample.

The same sample was also studied in work on T cells in Graves' hyperthyroidism and ophthalmopathy. The other study reports the following: Stable Graves' hyperthyroidism was defined as no progression to ophthalmopathy during 18 months of follow-up. Hyperthyroidism patients were aged 18 to 65 years and newly diagnosed, with disease duration of less than 2 months. The study excluded patients with uncontrolled infections, other autoimmune diseases, pregnancy or lactation. Diagnoses were established on the basis of clinical symptoms, serum thyroxine and TRAb, thyroid ultrasound, and orbital computed tomography. The TCR CDR3 was subjected to a first round of RT-PCR using the HTBI primer set and the Qiagen OneStep RT-PCR kit. Most expanded thyroid clonotypes (frequency above 0.001) were also detected in blood, a finding suggesting that blood repertoires may reflect thyroid immune responses. A model built on a 13 V-J signature distinguished ophthalmopathy from stable hyperthyroidism, reaching 87.88% sensitivity and around 81% specificity in cross-validation and 80%/75% in testing. In validation, the model predicted progression to ophthalmopathy with just under 71% sensitivity and around 72% specificity, a median of roughly seven months before onset. To identify distinguishing TCR V-J signatures, a discovery cohort of 90 to 100 patients was used, comprising some 43 with Graves' ophthalmopathy and some 60 with stable Graves' hyperthyroidism. Whether ophthalmopathy could be predicted prospectively was tested in an independent validation cohort made up of some 20 hyperthyroidism patients plus 17 patients who later progressed to ophthalmopathy. For training and testing, the roughly 97 patients in the discovery cohort were randomly divided in a 7:3 ratio. In addition, the study compared T-cell repertoires in thyroid tissue and in blood from roughly 6 Graves' hyperthyroidism patients. Following sampling, methimazole starting at 30 mg daily was given to hyperthyroidism patients, and high-dose intravenous methylprednisolone was given to ophthalmopathy patients. The libraries were constructed in a second round of multiplex PCR and then size-selected and purified. Paired-end sequencing of the libraries was performed with 100 bp reads on an Illumina HiSeq2000. SOAPnuke was used to process the raw data, throwing out any read that contained adapters or uncalled bases, had a mean Phred below 15, or lacked an exact constant-primer or identifier match. COPE v1.2.5 was used to merge the high-quality paired reads, and each unique nucleotide sequence was defined as a clonotype. MiTCR v1.1 was used to align the clonotypes against IMGT TRBV, TRBD and TRBJ reference segments. Analysis was restricted to V-J combinations with a frequency above 0.0001, which covered roughly 99% of repertoires. A TCS score was defined as the ratio of F50 (clonal expansion) to E x V (chaos), with BLOSUM62-based TCRdist applied between CDR3 peptides within each V-J. Welch's t-statistics and random forest reduced fewer than 550 V-J features to 13, which were used in a naive Bayes classifier (R e1071). No statistical method was used to set the sample size in advance, and investigators knew the group allocation. According to the paper, TCR Vbeta CDR3 sequencing was carried out on 135 peripheral blood samples, which came from under 50 ophthalmopathy, roughly 75 hyperthyroidism and roughly 17 progressor patients.

The rearrangement joined TRBV30 to TRBJ1-2, with the D segment identity uncertain. This material consisted of peripheral blood mononuclear cells (PBMCs), taken at new diagnosis, from a patient treated with antithyroid drugs. The TCR originated in a woman aged 25-40 years with Graves disease. Donor details come from another sample of the same person, matched by shared clones. The CDR3 protein is CACPKGSGYTF. The DNA is as follows: TGTGCCTGCCCTAAAGGGAGTGGCTACACCTTC.